These T cell receptor beta chains were read from a single sample in a study of CD8+CD57+ T cells in acquired aplastic anemia. TCRdb reprocessed the reads via MiXCR and lists one record per CDR3 protein. The sample consists of some 150,000 distinct CDR3 sequences, about 48% of them appearing once. Material: sorted CD4+, CD8+, or CD8+CD57+ T cells (not recorded which) from PBMCs. These receptors all stem from a human donor with aplastic anemia. The CDR3 runs from the conserved cysteine through the conserved F or W. The D gene is left open where the match is weak. Some rows mark clone size as missing; the rest say once, few, many or name a class of expanded clone.

TRBV7-9	TRBJ2-5	TRBD2	-	TGTGCCAGCAGCTTAGCGGCTAGCGGGACGGAGACCCAGTACTTC	CASSLAASGTETQYF
TRBV20-1	TRBJ2-7	TRBD2	-	TGCAGTGCTCCCTTGGCAGCGGGGGGGACCTACGAGCAGTACTTC	CSAPLAAGGTYEQYF
TRBV5-6	TRBJ2-5	TRBD2	many	TGTGCCAGCAGCCGCGGGACTAGCGGGAACGGGGAGACCCAGTACTTC	CASSRGTSGNGETQYF
TRBV24-1	TRBJ2-7	TRBD1	-	TGTGCCACCAGTGAAGGCAGGGGGAAAGAGCAGTACTTC	CATSEGRGKEQYF
TRBV5-4	TRBJ2-7	TRBD1	many	TGTGCCAGCAGCTTGGGGACAGGGAACTACGAGCAGTACTTC	CASSLGTGNYEQYF
TRBV6-1	TRBJ2-7	TRBD2	many	TGTGCCAGCAGTGCGCGGGGGGGCCCAGGGGGCTACGAGCAGTACTTC	CASSARGGPGGYEQYF
TRBV20-1	TRBJ2-3	-	many	TGCAGTGCTAGAGATCACGGTTCAGACCTACACGTGCAGTATTTT	CSARDHGSDLHVQYF
TRBV4-1	TRBJ2-3	TRBD2	-	TGCGCCAGCGGCCAAGATCAGCGGGGGACCGGTACGCAGTATTTT	CASGQDQRGTGTQYF
TRBV27	TRBJ2-7	-	many	TGTGCCAGCAGACCAACAGGGTCGTACGAGCAGTACTTC	CASRPTGSYEQYF
TRBV4-1	TRBJ2-5	-	-	TGCGCCAGCAGCCAAGATCCTTTGCATTTAGAGACCCAGTACTTC	CASSQDPLHLETQYF
TRBV7-2	TRBJ1-1	TRBD1	-	TGTGCCAGCAGCCCCGACAGGGGGCAAGAAGCTTTCTTT	CASSPDRGQEAFF
TRBV12-3/TRBV12-4	TRBJ2-1	-	many	TGTGCCAGCAGTTTAGCGTCTGCTAGTGAGCAGTTCTTC	CASSLASASEQFF
TRBV20-1	TRBJ2-5	TRBD2	-	TGCAGTGCAAGGACTAGCGGGGGGGTCGAAGAGACCCAGTACTTC	CSARTSGGVEETQYF
TRBV15	TRBJ2-1	-	few	TGTGCCACCAGCTTGGACAGGGAGGGAATTAGGGAGCAGTTCTTC	CATSLDREGIREQFF
TRBV5-6	TRBJ1-1	-	many	TGTGCCAGCAGTCCCGCAGGGGCAGGTACTGAAGCTTTCTTT	CASSPAGAGTEAFF
TRBV20-1	TRBJ2-5	-	-	TGCAGGCCGGGCACGGGACCAATGGAGACCCAGTACTTC	CRPGTGPMETQYF
TRBV2	TRBJ2-2	-	-	TGTGCCAGCAGTGAAGCGCGCGGGGTGGGCGGGGAGCTGTTTTTT	CASSEARGVGGELFF
TRBV19	TRBJ2-2	TRBD1	few	TGTGCCAGTAGTTCAAGGACAGGGGTACCCGGGGAGCTGTTTTTT	CASSSRTGVPGELFF
TRBV4-1	TRBJ1-2	TRBD1	many	TGCGCCAGCAGCCAAGGGTCCGACAGGGTTATCGGCTACACCTTC	CASSQGSDRVIGYTF
TRBV5-5	TRBJ1-3	-	many	TGTGCCAGCAGCTTGGACAGCCGAGTTGGAAACACCATATATTTT	CASSLDSRVGNTIYF
TRBV18	TRBJ2-5	-	-	TGTGCCAGCTCACCACCGGAAGAGACCCAGTACTTC	CASSPPEETQYF
TRBV7-8	TRBJ2-3	-	many	TGTGCCAGCAGCTTTCTTCTCCCTAGCGTAGATACGCAGTATTTT	CASSFLLPSVDTQYF
TRBV7-2	TRBJ1-1	-	-	TGTGCCAGCAGCTTAGTGGCAGCCTCGGGGACTGAAGCTCTCTTT	CASSLVAASGTEALF